This TCR beta chain derives from a study of PD-1 blockade in classical Hodgkin lymphoma. Study as a whole: With a 2-week interval, patients received intravenous nivolumab at 3 mg/kg. General observations from the study: Some patients started nivolumab under 1 year after ASCT, and they were excluded. Relapsed/refractory patients reportedly had lower baseline diversity than newly diagnosed patients.

CDR1 MDHEN and CDR2 SYDVKM come from the germline V gene. Between the trimmed V and J ends, which lost 7 bases and 0 bases, there was a span of 13 bases. This CDR3 comprises 14 residues. Sample time point: cycle 4 day 1 (C4D1), after 6 weeks of nivolumab. Every patient experienced relapse after autologous stem cell transplantation, and brentuximab vedotin exposure varied. Best responses were complete response, partial response or progressive disease. This clone appeared once. Its cognate antigen is unknown. Using immunoSEQ multiplex PCR, the repertoire was profiled, and TCRdb retains in-frame clones only, with some absent. In the table there are 25,000 to 35,000 clones, about 70% of which are singletons.

The chain combines TRBV28 with TRBJ2-7; possibly TRBD2 for D (5 bases). The source is a human donor with classical Hodgkin lymphoma. The material sequenced was peripheral blood mononuclear cells (PBMCs), taken before the fourth cycle of nivolumab. The CDR3 here is CASKREESSYEQYF. CDR3 DNA: TGTGCCAGCAAGAGGGAAGAAAGCTCCTACGAGCAGTACTTC. Variable domain in full (rest from reference TRBV28 and TRBJ2-7): DVKVTQSSRYLVKRTGEKVFLECVQDMDHENMFWYRQDPGLGLRLIYFSYDVKMKEKGDIPEGYSVSREKKERFSLILESASTNQTSMYLCASKREESSYEQYFGPGTRLTVT.